These 2 T cell receptor beta chains share one sample of origin, sequenced in a study of T cells after yellow fever vaccination. Via MiXCR, TCRdb re-called the 5' RACE reads, giving one row per CDR3 protein. The sample has about 350,000 distinct CDR3 sequences; about 12% are singletons. Sequencing used CD4+ T cells sorted from PBMCs, obtained 15 days after the yellow fever booster vaccination. The receptors derive from a man aged 18 to 30 who received the YFV17D yellow fever vaccine.

Ten or more counts support this clonotype. The chain carries TRBV5-1 and TRBJ2-1; D may be TRBD1 or TRBD2 (5 bases each). Germline CDR1 SGHRS, CDR2 YFSETQ. CDR3 length: 14 amino acids. V lost 6 bases and J 6 bases, leaving 16 bases between the germline ends. CDR3 in DNA: TGCGCCAGCATCCCGGGGCCCCCCGGCAATGAGCAGTTCTTC. The encoded protein is CASIPGPPGNEQFF.

J is TRBJ1-5 and V is TRBV4-2, with D tentatively TRBD1 (6 bases). Germline lookup yields CDR1 LGHNA and CDR2 YNFKEQ. V lost 3 bases and J 3 bases, leaving 12 bases between the germline ends. This CDR3 comprises 15 residues. The CDR3 region is CASSQADRYNQPQHF. The CDR3 DNA reads TGTGCCAGCAGCCAGGCCGACAGGTACAATCAGCCCCAGCATTTT.